This passage covers 20 T cell receptor beta chains from one sample sequenced in a study of PD-1 blockade in classical Hodgkin lymphoma. Sequencing used immunoSEQ multiplex PCR; TCRdb keeps in-frame clones, though not all of them. The sample includes 90,000 to 100,000 clones, around nine tenths of them seen just once. Following autologous stem cell transplantation, relapse occurred in every patient, and exposure to brentuximab vedotin varied. Sequencing used peripheral blood mononuclear cells (PBMCs), obtained at baseline. All receptors derive from a human donor with classical Hodgkin lymphoma.

The gene calls are TRBV27 and TRBJ1-1; 7 bases agree with TRBD1. The V and J ends lost 2 bases and 3 bases, in that order; junction bases with no gene match: 6. Germline assignment: CDR1 MNHEY and CDR2 SMNVEV (reference sequence). The CDR3 extends over 15 amino acids. CDR3 in amino acids: CASSLRQGEDTEAFF. As DNA, the CDR3 is TGTGCCAGCAGTTTAAGACAGGGTGAGGACACTGAAGCTTTCTTT.

V usage is TRBV13 and J usage is TRBJ2-5; tentative D call: TRBD1 (5 bases). CDR3 length: 17 residues. V dropped 2 bases and J dropped 1 base, with 17 bases sitting between them. The germline V gene has CDR1 PRHDT and CDR2 FYEKMQ (reference sequence). CDR3 sequence reads: CASSLRARQTFQETQYF. CDR3 nucleotides: TGTGCCAGCAGCTTAAGGGCCCGACAGACCTTCCAAGAGACCCAGTACTTC.

The chain is built from TRBV10-3 and TRBJ1-1; D may be TRBD1 (5 bases). The CDR3 length is 17 residues. The germline V and J ends were trimmed by 7 bases and 4 bases, with 25 bases remaining between them. Germline loops: CDR1 ENHRY, CDR2 SYGVKD. The CDR3 nucleotides read TGTGCCATCACCGACCCAACTAGTAGAGGGGCGGGCACTGAAGCTTTCTTT. Translated, it gives CAITDPTSRGAGTEAFF.

This sequence joins TRBV5-1 and TRBJ1-5, with D uncertain. Per germline, CDR1 SGHRS and CDR2 YFSETQ. The CDR3 runs to 13 residues. The germline V and J ends were trimmed by 2 bases and 5 bases, with 8 bases remaining between them. The CDR3: CASSFGSDQPQHF. The CDR3, as DNA: TGCGCCAGCAGCTTTGGGTCTGATCAGCCCCAGCATTTT.

This chain uses TRBV29-1 with TRBJ2-3; possible D gene TRBD2, 6 bases. CDR1 and CDR2 (germline): SQVTM, ANQGSEA. The CDR3 is made up of 15 amino acids. The V and J ends lost 0 bases and 6 bases respectively, with 16 bases between them. The CDR3: CSVEDRGGRADTQYF. The CDR3 DNA reads as TGCAGCGTTGAAGATCGAGGAGGGCGCGCGGATACGCAGTATTTT.

CDR3 sequence reads: CASRDRESGNTIYF. The DNA for the CDR3 is TGTGCCAGCCGGGACAGGGAATCTGGAAACACCATATATTTT. The chain carries TRBV6-5 and TRBJ1-3; TRBD1 matches at 9 bases. Germline CDR1 and CDR2: MNHEY and SVGAGI. This CDR3 has 14 amino acids. Losses at the gene ends were 8 bases for V and 1 base for J; bases not matched to a gene: 3.

This clone was observed once. The chain has TRBV13 and TRBJ1-4; D remains unclear. Trimming cost V 5 bases and J 4 bases, with 14 bases left between them. CDR1 and CDR2 from the germline V gene are PRHDT and FYEKMQ (reference sequence). There are 15 residues in the CDR3. The CDR3 nucleotides are TGTGCCAGCAGCAGATCGGACGGATTTAATGAAAAACTGTTTTTT. Translation gives CASSRSDGFNEKLFF.

The gene calls are TRBV30 and TRBJ1-1, with TRBD1 matching over 7 bases. CDR1 is GTSNPN and CDR2 is SVGIG in the germline V gene (reference sequence). CDR3 length: 16 amino acids. J lost 5 bases, V lost 2 bases, and 14 bases had no gene match. Here the CDR3 reads CAWSPWGLAGGTEAFF. The CDR3 bases are TGTGCCTGGAGTCCCTGGGGGTTGGCAGGGGGGACTGAAGCTTTCTTT.

V and J are TRBV18 and TRBJ2-3; D unresolved. The CDR3 is 15 residues long. V was trimmed by 5 bases and J by 2 bases, leaving 14 bases between them. From germline, CDR1 is KGHSH and CDR2 LQKENI. The chain's CDR3 is CASSVRDLDTDTQYF. CDR3 nucleotide sequence: TGTGCCAGCTCAGTTAGGGATTTGGACACAGATACGCAGTATTTT.

The chain is built from TRBV18 and TRBJ2-7; D might be TRBD1 or TRBD2, each matching 5 bases. The germline CDR1 and CDR2 sequences are KGHSH and LQKENI. V shed 0 bases and J shed 3 bases, with 9 bases lying between them. This CDR3 is built from 14 residues. CDR3 residues: CASSPPGRFYEQYF. CDR3 sequence (DNA): TGTGCCAGCTCACCACCGGGACGGTTCTACGAGCAGTACTTC.

The genes are TRBV15 and TRBJ2-2, with D perhaps being TRBD1 or TRBD2 (5 bases each). The CDR3 consists of 14 residues. The V gene lost 4 bases and the J gene lost 2 bases, with 8 bases spanning the gap. CDR1 and CDR2 (germline): LNHNV, YYDKDF (reference sequence). CDR3 sequence (DNA): TGTGCCACCAGCATGGGACCTAACACCGGGGAGCTGTTTTTT. Translating it yields CATSMGPNTGELFF.

This sequence joins TRBV7-2 and TRBJ1-3; the D is unclear. The V and J ends lost 5 bases and 0 bases respectively, with 8 bases between them. The CDR3 is 14 amino acids. Germline CDR1 SGHTA, CDR2 FQGNSA. Here the CDR3 reads CASSPKPSGNTIYF. The CDR3 coding sequence is TGTGCCAGCAGCCCCAAACCCTCTGGAAACACCATATATTTT. The full variable domain, its missing parts supplied by reference TRBV7-2 and TRBJ1-3, is GAGVSQSPSNKVTEKGKDVELRCDPISGHTALYWYRQSLGQGLEFLIYFQGNSAPDKSGLPSDRFSAERTGGSVSTLTIQRTQQEDSAVYLCASSPKPSGNTIYFGEGSWLTVV.

The chain couples TRBV2 to TRBJ2-3; 9 nucleotides match TRBD1. Germline CDR1 SNHLY, CDR2 FYNNEI. The length of the CDR3 is 15 residues. The trim removed 7 bases at V and 3 bases at J, leaving 8 bases unmatched. This chain's CDR3 is CASTPEGQGTDTQYF. CDR3 DNA: TGTGCCAGCACCCCCGAAGGACAGGGGACAGATACGCAGTATTTT.

The chain joins TRBV6-5 to TRBJ1-1; D gene uncertain. The germline CDR1 and CDR2 sequences are MNHEY and SVGAGI. This CDR3 contains 11 residues. V was shortened by 2 bases and J by 12 bases, with 10 bases between the two germline ends. The CDR3 protein is CASSYGRETFF. The CDR3 DNA sequence: TGTGCCAGCAGTTACGGGAGGGAAACTTTCTTT.

This chain links TRBV5-1 with TRBJ2-1; the D is unclear. The CDR3 runs 13 residues. V was pared by 7 bases and J by 4 bases, with 12 bases between. Germline loops: CDR1 SGHRS, CDR2 YFSETQ. This CDR3 reads CASLGPGYNEQFF. DNA for the CDR3: TGCGCCAGCCTCGGTCCTGGGTACAATGAGCAGTTCTTC.

V and J are TRBV19 and TRBJ1-3, with 7 bases fitting TRBD1. V shed 5 bases, J shed 4 bases, and the junction held 5 bases outside the gene matches. This CDR3 region has 14 residues. CDR1 is LNHDA, CDR2 SQIVND, per germline (reference sequence). The CDR3 coding sequence is TGTGCCAGTAGTCAGGGGACAGCCGGAAACACCATATATTTT. Translating it yields CASSQGTAGNTIYF.

This rearrangement joins TRBV4-2 to TRBJ2-1; 7 positions match TRBD1. V shed 4 bases, J shed 6 bases, and the junction held 9 bases outside the gene matches. CDR1 and CDR2 from the germline V gene are LGHNA and YNFKEQ. The CDR3 is 15 amino acids. The CDR3, as DNA: TGTGCCAGCAGCCGTGACAGGGTTGCGTTCAATGAGCAGTTCTTC. This gives the protein CASSRDRVAFNEQFF.

This sequence joins TRBV7-7 and TRBJ2-7; D perhaps matches TRBD1 (5 bases). Germline values: CDR1 SSHAT, CDR2 FNYEAQ (reference sequence). The length of the CDR3 is 13 residues. V was pared by 2 bases and J by 5 bases, with 10 bases between. DNA for the CDR3: TGTGCCAGCAGCTTATTCTCAGGGAACGAGCAGTACTTC. It yields the protein CASSLFSGNEQYF.

V gene TRBV19 combines with J gene TRBJ1-1; TRBD1 agrees at 8 bases. Germline V gene data show CDR1 as LNHDA and CDR2 as SQIVND (reference sequence). V lost 4 bases, J lost 1 base, and 2 bases stayed unmatched. The CDR3 is 14 amino acids. The CDR3 coding sequence is TGTGCCAGTAGTACGGGGACAGGGAACACTGAAGCTTTCTTT. Translating it yields CASSTGTGNTEAFF. Full variable domain (rest looked up from reference TRBV19 and TRBJ1-1): DGGITQSPKYLFRKEGQNVTLSCEQNLNHDAMYWYRQDPGQGLRLIYYSQIVNDFQKGDIAEGYSVSREKKESFPLTVTSAQKNPTAFYLCASSTGTGNTEAFFGQGTRLTVV.

The chain combines TRBV27 with TRBJ2-1; D may correspond to TRBD1 or TRBD2 (5 bases each). V lost 9 bases and J 2 bases, leaving 20 bases between the germline ends. The CDR3 runs to 16 residues. The germline gives CDR1 MNHEY, CDR2 SMNVEV (reference sequence). This CDR3 is CASRGMVGVAYNEQFF. The CDR3 region has the DNA TGTGCCAGTCGGGGAATGGTGGGGGTCGCCTACAATGAGCAGTTCTTC.